This T cell receptor (beta chain) stems from a study of brain T cells in children with intractable seizures. Study outcomes and limitations: Pre-surgery blood may have been undersampled, hiding some clones. Only CDR3 sequence similarity suggested viral specificity, without known HCMV serostatus.

Generated by immunoSEQ multiplex PCR, the TCRdb table keeps only in-frame clones and is missing some. The table has about 340,000 clones, about 93% seen once. Time point of the sample: blood from clinic visit 5 months post-surgery; TSC patient then seizure free. Points on this clone: Its antigen is currently unknown.

Sequencing used peripheral blood, obtained 5 to 6 months after surgery. The origin of this receptor is a boy less than two years old with tuberous sclerosis and intractable seizures.

The CDR3 loop is CAWAHYSGLAGAMNTGELFF. CDR3 DNA: TGTGCCTGGGCCCACTACTCTGGGCTAGCGGGAGCCATGAACACCGGGGAGCTGTTTTTT. This chain connects TRBV30 to TRBJ2-2, with 10 positions matching TRBD2. The CDR3 spans 20 residues. Germline lookup yields CDR1 GTSNPN and CDR2 SVGIG (reference sequence). V trimming: 5 bases; J trimming: 1 base; junction bases outside the gene matches: 19.